These 3 T cell receptor beta chains were sequenced from one sample in a study of shared clonotypes between healthy human individuals. TCRdb keeps only in-frame clones here, not all; method: immunoSEQ multiplex PCR. The table includes fewer than 1 million clones, around 96% detected once. Naivety among CD8 cells was defined by CD45RO negativity and positive CCR7 selection, thereby excluding terminally differentiated effector memory CD45RA+ cells. Sequences were obtained from naive CD8+ T cells sorted from blood. Every receptor here comes from a man aged 25 to 40 in good health.

V gene TRBV29-1 combines with J gene TRBJ2-1; 10 positions agree with TRBD1. The CDR3 is 12 residues long. Germline loops: CDR1 SQVTM, CDR2 ANQGSEA. The J segment lost 13 bases and the V segment lost 4 bases, leaving 7 bases of the junction unmatched. CDR3 DNA sequence: TGCAGCGTTGTGACAGGGGGCGTCGAACAGTTCTTC. Protein: CSVVTGGVEQFF.

The rearrangement joins TRBV27 to TRBJ2-1; the D gene could be TRBD1 or TRBD2 (6 bases each). The CDR3 has 15 residues. The germline V and J ends were trimmed by 6 bases and 2 bases, with 14 bases remaining between them. From germline, CDR1 is MNHEY and CDR2 SMNVEV (reference sequence). The CDR3 protein is CASSGGTTAYNEQFF. The CDR3 region has the DNA TGTGCCAGCAGCGGAGGGACAACGGCCTACAATGAGCAGTTCTTC.

The V and J genes are TRBV11-2 and TRBJ2-7; D possibly matches TRBD1 or TRBD2 (5 bases each). The CDR3 contains 14 residues. In germline, CDR1 is SGHAT, CDR2 FQNNGV. Trimming removed 7 bases from V and 2 bases from J, with 15 bases in between. The CDR3 DNA sequence: TGTGCCAGCACCATTGAGGGGCTAGCCTACGAGCAGTACTTC. It specifies CASTIEGLAYEQYF. Looking up the rest from reference TRBV11-2 and TRBJ2-7 gives the full variable domain: EAGVAQSPRYKIIEKRQSVAFWCNPISGHATLYWYQQILGQGPKLLIQFQNNGVVDDSQLPKDRFSAERLKGVDSTLKIQPAKLEDSAVYLCASTIEGLAYEQYFGPGTRLTVT.